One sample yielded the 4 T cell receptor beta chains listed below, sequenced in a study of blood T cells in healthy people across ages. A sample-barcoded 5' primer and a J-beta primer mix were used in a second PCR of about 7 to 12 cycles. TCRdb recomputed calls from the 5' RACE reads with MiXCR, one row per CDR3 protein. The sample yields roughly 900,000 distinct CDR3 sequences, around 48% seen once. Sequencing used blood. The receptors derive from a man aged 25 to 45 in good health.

The chain's CDR3 is CSAKSGTLQETQYF. The CDR3 nucleotides are TGCAGTGCTAAAAGCGGGACCCTCCAAGAGACCCAGTACTTC. The gene calls are TRBV20-1 and TRBJ2-5, with TRBD2 identical over 7 bases. CDR3 size: 14 residues. Trimming cost V 4 bases and J 1 base; bases outside gene matches: 6. CDR1 DFQATT and CDR2 SNEGSKA come from the germline V gene (reference sequence).

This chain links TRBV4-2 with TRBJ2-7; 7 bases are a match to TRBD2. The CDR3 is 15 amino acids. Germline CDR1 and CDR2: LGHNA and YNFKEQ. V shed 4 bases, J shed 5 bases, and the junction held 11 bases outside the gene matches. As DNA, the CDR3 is TGTGCCAGCAGCCGATCACGGACTAGTGTAAACGAGCAGTACTTC. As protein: CASSRSRTSVNEQYF.

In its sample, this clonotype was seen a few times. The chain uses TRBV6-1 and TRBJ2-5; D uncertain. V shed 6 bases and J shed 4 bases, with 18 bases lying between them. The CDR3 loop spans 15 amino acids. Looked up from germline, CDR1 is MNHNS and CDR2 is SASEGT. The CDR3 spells CASRAEPHPSETQYF. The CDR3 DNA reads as TGTGCCAGCAGGGCGGAACCGCACCCATCAGAGACCCAGTACTTC.

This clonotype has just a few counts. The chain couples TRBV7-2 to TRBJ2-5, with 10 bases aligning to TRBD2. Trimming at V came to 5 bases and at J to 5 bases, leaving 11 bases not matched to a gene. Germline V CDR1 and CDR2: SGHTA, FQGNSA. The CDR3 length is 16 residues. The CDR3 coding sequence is TGTGCCAGCAGCGCTACCGGGACTAGCGTCGTCGAGACCCAGTACTTC. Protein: CASSATGTSVVETQYF.